The entry below gives a single T cell receptor beta chain sequence along with its context. The sample belongs to a study of shared clonotypes between healthy human individuals. CDR3 length equals 14 residues. Trimming cost V 6 bases and J 8 bases, with 17 bases left between them. In germline, CDR1 is SEHNR, CDR2 FQNEAQ (reference sequence). There were only Caucasian adults among the donors, and all lived in Nashville, Tennessee. At deep level, the assay was performed. The authors sequenced unsorted PBMC DNA on ten immunoSEQ deep assay plates. Per the original methods: ImmunoSEQ supplied junction-only sequences lacking quality scores, so filtering was different. The repertoire was sequenced with immunoSEQ multiplex PCR; TCRdb's copy has only in-frame clones and lacks some. That table is the source of V, J and clone size, and D and trimming were worked out from the DNA. The sample yields a few hundred thousand clones, around 80% seen once.

The source material was PBMCs. This sequence originates from a woman in her forties in good health. Some clones in this sample may be carry-over from other donors' samples. J is TRBJ2-1 and V is TRBV7-9, with no clear D. The CDR3 loop reads CASSSPGHADEQFF. In DNA, the CDR3 is TGTGCCAGCAGTTCTCCAGGCCACGCCGATGAGCAGTTCTTC.